This T cell receptor (beta chain) was retrieved from a study of T cell repertoires in cytomegalovirus infection. Study summary: It can be stated that public TCR beta signatures indicated CMV infection as well as a matching HLA type. General study results and limits: The ex vivo response was dominated by HLA-C-restricted CMV-specific TCR beta clonotypes.

This CDR3 is 12 amino acids long. From germline, CDR1 is SGHNT and CDR2 YENEEA. Deletions cut 5 bases from V and 0 bases from J, with 4 bases between. This clonotype has a handful of counts. The antigen is not known. In TCRdb, the reads were re-called with MiXCR into one record per CDR3 protein. Found here are around 100,000 distinct CDR3 sequences, under 55% of them singletons; the top ten hold about three quarters. The specimen was CD8+ T cells from cultured PBMCs, collected from culture after CMV antigen stimulation. The sequence derives from a human donor in good health (CMV status not recorded). Some clones in this sample may be carry-over from other donors' samples. The genes are TRBV11-3 and TRBJ1-1; D uncertain. The CDR3 reads CASSGLNTEAFF. The CDR3, as DNA: TGTGCCAGCAGCGGGTTGAACACTGAAGCTTTCTTT.